This entry concerns a single T cell receptor (beta chain). Its target antigen remains unknown. No per-base quality is available; no much larger clone lies one base away. Each collaborating institution followed its own protocols to collect whole blood in K2EDTA tubes. For TCRbeta analysis, collaborators shipped samples as frozen whole blood, isolated PBMCs, or DNA extracted from either of those sample types. Counted from cysteine to phenylalanine, this CDR3 has 15 amino acids. Only the CDR3 DNA stays, 45 bases, in frame from base 1. Trimming costs V 1 base and J 8 bases, and their ends lie 15 bases apart. In the germline V gene (reference sequence), CDR1 corresponds to GTSNPN and CDR2 to SVGIG. TCRbeta CDR3 regions were amplified from genomic DNA by means of the immunoSEQ Assay, a bias-controlled multiplex PCR. In the paper's pipeline: Within the assay, amplification of reference gene primers was used to estimate how many nucleated cells each sample contained. Sequence reads were collapsed and filtered to measure the absolute abundance of every unique TCRbeta CDR3 rearrangement. For each sample, productive Simpson clonality was calculated as the square root of Simpson's diversity index over productive rearrangements. TCRdb holds this immuneACCESS table with in-frame rearrangements only. Some clones are missing; in checked studies, unresolved V genes explain under half, and the rest has no known cause. V, J and clone size reflect that table, while D and trimming were determined from the DNA. A total of tens of thousands of clones appear in this sample, about 92% of them only once. The top ten clonotypes cover 28% of the sample.

The entry originates in a study of blood T cell repertoires in COVID-19 (dated by TCRdb to about 2020). Looking at the study overall: Samples covering the acute and convalescent phases of COVID-19 were provided by collaborators in the United States, Italy and Spain. The material from the prospective study consisted of cDNA or gDNA derived from T cells, B-cell-depleted T cells, or PBMCs. Deeply sampled blood TCRbeta repertoires from subjects exposed to, actively infected with, or recovered from COVID-19 were included in the dataset. The repertoires were made available in a free public database intended to serve as a resource for research on the immune response to SARS-CoV-2. Samples came from the ongoing ImmuneRACE study (first 160 participants) plus 1,254 subjects from 6 global collaborators. A de-identified subject ID, COVID-19 status, age in years and sex were almost always included in the sample metadata. HLA class I and class II types, where available, came from metadata supplied by the sample provider rather than from assay-based typing. What the study reported, not specific to this receptor: The amount of clinical and demographic metadata varied by source and participant and was provided uncurated.

Recombination connected TRBV30 to TRBJ1-6, with TRBD1 tentatively as D gene (5 bases match). The sequence derives from a woman older than 75 with acute or convalescent COVID-19. Sequenced: peripheral blood. DNA sequence: TGTGCCTGGAGTGGGCTCCGGGGGGGGGATTCACCCCTCCACTTT. Its amino acids are CAWSGLRGGDSPLHF.